Below, 2 T cell receptor beta chains from the same sample are listed, as sequenced in a study of CD8+ T cells in alopecia areata. In each case, RNA was isolated and then reverse transcribed into cDNA as the sequencing template. TCRdb keeps only in-frame clones here, not all; method: immunoSEQ multiplex PCR. This table has roughly 200,000 clones, around two fifths appearing once. Treatment reported: oral pan-JAK inhibitor, 5-10 mg twice daily. The sequencing here drew on CD4+ T cells sorted from blood, taken at approximately week 31, from a patient treated with tofacitinib. These receptor sequences come from a human donor with alopecia areata.

The chain combines TRBV29-1 with TRBJ2-3; D ambiguous. In germline, CDR1 is SQVTM, CDR2 ANQGSEA. CDR3 length equals 10 residues. Trimming stripped 4 bases from V and 2 bases from J, with 1 base between. CDR3 residues: CSVVTDTQYF. CDR3 coding DNA: TGCAGCGTTGTCACAGATACGCAGTATTTT.

J is TRBJ2-7 and V is TRBV10-3, with TRBD1 matching over 9 bases. The CDR3 covers 13 residues. CDR1 is ENHRY and CDR2 is SYGVKD in the germline V gene. The junction had 4 bases not matched to a gene; V was cut back by 4 bases and J by 6 bases. The DNA for the CDR3 is TGTGCCATCAGTGGGACAGGGGAGGGCGAGCAGTACTTC. Translated, it gives CAISGTGEGEQYF.